This T cell receptor beta chain stems from a study of neoadjuvant anti-PD-1 for oral cavity cancer. Germline loops: CDR1 DFQATT, CDR2 SNEGSKA (reference sequence). This CDR3 contains 11 residues. V lost 5 bases and J lost 8, with 12 bases in between. The study, taken as a whole, reports: Only three patients per response group were TCR-analyzed; validation needed.

Regarding this clone: Its specificity is unknown.

The protocol was immunoSEQ multiplex PCR, while the TCRdb copy is restricted to in-frame clones and leaves out a portion. The sample contains approximately 12,000 clones, 64% of which appear only once. This TCR was sampled from a person aged 40 to 85 with oral cavity squamous cell carcinoma. The donor label of this sample is uncertain. Sequencing was performed on tumor tissue, taken before nivolumab (anti-PD-1) treatment. This chain links TRBV20-1 with TRBJ1-2; D remains ambiguous. The CDR3 DNA reads as TGCAGTGCTCTCCCCCCCAACGGCTACACCTTC. Translating it yields CSALPPNGYTF.